The 6 T cell receptor beta chains below all came from one sample that was sequenced in a study of blood T cell repertoires in COVID-19. Data came from immunoSEQ multiplex PCR; TCRdb stores just in-frame clones and leaves some out. The repertoire holds fewer than 350,000 clones, roughly 85% seen once, with roughly 2.5% in the top ten. Sequenced material: PBMCs or T cells enriched from blood (not recorded which). All receptors derive from a woman between 50 and 59 years old who had recovered from COVID-19.

The chain links TRBV6-2 or TRBV6-3 to TRBJ2-5; D is uncertain. The V and J ends lost 0 bases and 0 bases respectively, with 8 bases between them. Germline CDR1 reads MNHEY; CDR2 reads SVGEGT. The CDR3 has 15 amino acids. The CDR3 spells CASSYSRAHQETQYF. CDR3 nucleotides: TGTGCCAGCAGTTACTCGAGAGCCCACCAAGAGACCCAGTACTTC.

The CDR3 spells CASSDSTSGGPGELFF. DNA for the CDR3: TGTGCCAGCAGTGACTCAACTAGCGGGGGCCCCGGGGAGCTGTTTTTT. The chain links TRBV6-4 to TRBJ2-2; 11 positions agree with TRBD2. The germline CDR1 and CDR2 sequences are MRHNA and SNTAGT. The junction had 3 bases not matched to a gene; V was cut back by 0 bases and J by 6 bases. This CDR3 has 16 residues.

The CDR3 sequence is CASSQDPRTSGYNEQFF. Written as DNA, the CDR3 is TGTGCCAGCAGCCAAGATCCAAGGACTAGCGGCTACAATGAGCAGTTCTTC. The rearrangement uses TRBV3-1 (or the pseudogene TRBV3-2) and TRBJ2-1; 10 bases are a match to TRBD2. V dropped 0 bases and J dropped 3; count of bases not matched to a gene: 5. This CDR3 spans 17 amino acids. The germline V gene has CDR1 LGHDT and CDR2 YNNKEL (reference sequence).

V usage is TRBV10-3 and J usage is TRBJ2-1; possible D gene TRBD2, 7 bases. The CDR3 is 16 amino acids. The V gene's germline CDR1 is ENHRY and CDR2 SYGVKD. V was shortened by 8 bases and J by 7 bases, with 24 bases between the two germline ends. CDR3 region: CAIRPLGGARENEQFF. The CDR3 DNA reads as TGTGCCATCCGACCGTTAGGGGGGGCGCGTGAAAATGAGCAGTTCTTC.

The chain links TRBV7-9 to TRBJ1-5, with D possibly being TRBD1 (5 bases). Trimming shortened V by 6 bases and J by 4 bases, and 10 bases separated the two germline ends. Germline V gives CDR1 SEHNR, CDR2 FQNEAQ (reference sequence). This CDR3 region has 13 residues. The CDR3 coding sequence is TGTGCCAGCAGACAGGACGGTAATCAGCCCCAGCATTTT. Its protein is CASRQDGNQPQHF.

J is TRBJ2-3 and V is TRBV11-3; 8 positions agree with TRBD2. The CDR3 contains 13 residues. Germline-derived CDR1 and CDR2 are SGHNT and YENEEA. Losses at the gene ends were 2 bases for V and 9 bases for J; bases not matched to a gene: 4. The CDR3 spells CASSLSREGTQYF. As DNA, the CDR3 is TGTGCCAGCAGCTTAAGTCGGGAGGGGACGCAGTATTTT.